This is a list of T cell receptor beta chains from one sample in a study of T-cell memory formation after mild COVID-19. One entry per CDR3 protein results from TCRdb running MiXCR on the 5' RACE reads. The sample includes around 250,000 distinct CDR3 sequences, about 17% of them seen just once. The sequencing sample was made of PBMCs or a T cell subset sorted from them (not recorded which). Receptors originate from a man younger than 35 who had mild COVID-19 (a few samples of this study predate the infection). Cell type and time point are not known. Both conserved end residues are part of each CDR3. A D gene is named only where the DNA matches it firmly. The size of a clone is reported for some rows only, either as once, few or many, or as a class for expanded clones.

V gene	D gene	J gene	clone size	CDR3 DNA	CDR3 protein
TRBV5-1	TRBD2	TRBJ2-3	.	TGCGCCAGCAGACCGGGACTAGCGGGGGGGGAGCCGGCGTTCGGTACGCAGTATTTT	CASRPGLAGGEPAFGTQYF
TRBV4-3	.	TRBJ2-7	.	TGCGCCAGCAGCCAAGATTCCGGGACCGCCTACGAGCAGTACTTC	CASSQDSGTAYEQYF
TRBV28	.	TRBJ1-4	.	TGTGCCAGCAGTTTATTCGGCGGTGGCAATGAAAAACTGTTTTTT	CASSLFGGGNEKLFF
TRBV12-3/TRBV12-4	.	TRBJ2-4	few	TGTGCCAGCAGTTTTGACAGGCTAGCCAAAAACATTCAGTACTTC	CASSFDRLAKNIQYF
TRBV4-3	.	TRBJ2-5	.	TGCGCCAGCAGCCAAGATTTGAGGCTGCACGAGACCCAGTACTTC	CASSQDLRLHETQYF
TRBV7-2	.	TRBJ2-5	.	TGTGCCAGCAGGGGGACCCAGTACTTC	CASRGTQYF
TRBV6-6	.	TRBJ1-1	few	TGTGCCAGCAGTTACGAGGGGGGGCTCAGCACTGAAGCTTTCTTT	CASSYEGGLSTEAFF
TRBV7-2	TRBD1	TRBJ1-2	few	TGTGCCAGCAGCTCGGGACAGAACTATGGCTACACCTTC	CASSSGQNYGYTF
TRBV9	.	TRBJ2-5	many	TGTGCCAGCAGCGTACGCCCCGGGGAGACCCAGTACTTC	CASSVRPGETQYF
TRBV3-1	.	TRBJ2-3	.	TGTGCCAGCAGCCAAGCCCCCCCAGATACGCAGTATTTT	CASSQAPPDTQYF
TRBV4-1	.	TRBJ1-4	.	TGCGCCAGCAGTGTCTGGGGCAATGAAAAACTGTTTTTT	CASSVWGNEKLFF
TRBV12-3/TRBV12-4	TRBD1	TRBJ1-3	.	TGTGCCAGCAGGACCGCTTACGGGACAGCTGGAAACACCATATATTTT	CASRTAYGTAGNTIYF
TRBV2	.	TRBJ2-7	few	TGTGCCAGCAGTGAGGTCTTGGCCTACGAGCAGTACTTC	CASSEVLAYEQYF
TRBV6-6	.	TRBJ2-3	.	TGTGCCAGCAGGCCCGGGGGTGCAGATACGCAGTATTTT	CASRPGGADTQYF
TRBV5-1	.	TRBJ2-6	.	TGCGCCAGCAGCTTGTCAAGTGTTTCCTCTGGGGCCAACGTCCTGACTTTC	CASSLSSVSSGANVLTF
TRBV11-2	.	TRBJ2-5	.	TGTGCCAGCACCTGGACGGACAGCGGAGAGACCCAGTACTTC	CASTWTDSGETQYF